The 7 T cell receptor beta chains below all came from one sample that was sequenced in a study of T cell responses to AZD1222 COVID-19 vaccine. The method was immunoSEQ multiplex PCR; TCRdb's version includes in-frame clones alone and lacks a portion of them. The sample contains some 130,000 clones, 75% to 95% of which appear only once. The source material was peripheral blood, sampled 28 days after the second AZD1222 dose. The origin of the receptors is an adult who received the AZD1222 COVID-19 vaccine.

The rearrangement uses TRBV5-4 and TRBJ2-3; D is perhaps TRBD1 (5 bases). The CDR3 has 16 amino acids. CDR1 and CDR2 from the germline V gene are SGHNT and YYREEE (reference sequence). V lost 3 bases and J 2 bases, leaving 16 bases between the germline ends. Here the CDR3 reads CASSSRVEEDTDTQYF. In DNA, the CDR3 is TGTGCCAGCAGCTCCAGGGTGGAAGAGGACACAGATACGCAGTATTTT.

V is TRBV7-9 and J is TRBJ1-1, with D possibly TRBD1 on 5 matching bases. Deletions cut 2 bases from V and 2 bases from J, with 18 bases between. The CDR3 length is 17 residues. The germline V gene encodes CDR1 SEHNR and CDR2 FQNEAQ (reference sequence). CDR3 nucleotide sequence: TGTGCCAGCAGCTTAATGTCGGGACGGTTGGCTAACACTGAAGCTTTCTTT. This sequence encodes CASSLMSGRLANTEAFF.

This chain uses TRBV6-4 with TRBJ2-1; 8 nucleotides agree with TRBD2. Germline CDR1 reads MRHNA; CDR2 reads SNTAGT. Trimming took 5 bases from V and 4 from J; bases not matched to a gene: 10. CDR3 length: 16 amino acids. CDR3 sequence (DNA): TGTGCCAGCAGTAGGAGCGGGAGTAAGGCTTACAATGAGCAGTTCTTC. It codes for CASSRSGSKAYNEQFF.

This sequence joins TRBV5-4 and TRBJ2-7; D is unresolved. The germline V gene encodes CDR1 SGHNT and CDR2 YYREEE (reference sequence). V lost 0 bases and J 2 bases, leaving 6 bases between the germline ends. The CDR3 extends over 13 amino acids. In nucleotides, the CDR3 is TGTGCCAGCAGCTTGGACCGCCCCTACGAGCAGTACTTC. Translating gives CASSLDRPYEQYF.

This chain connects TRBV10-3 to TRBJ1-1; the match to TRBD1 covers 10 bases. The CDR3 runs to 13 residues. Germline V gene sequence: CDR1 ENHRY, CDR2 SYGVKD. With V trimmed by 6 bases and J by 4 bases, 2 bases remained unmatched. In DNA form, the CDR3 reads TGTGCCATCAGGGGGACAGGGGTCACTGAAGCTTTCTTT. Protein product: CAIRGTGVTEAFF.

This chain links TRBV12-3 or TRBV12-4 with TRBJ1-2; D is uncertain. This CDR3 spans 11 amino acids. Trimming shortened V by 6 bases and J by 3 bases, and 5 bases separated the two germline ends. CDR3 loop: CASSLHYGYTF. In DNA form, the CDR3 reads TGTGCCAGCAGCCTCCACTATGGCTACACCTTC.

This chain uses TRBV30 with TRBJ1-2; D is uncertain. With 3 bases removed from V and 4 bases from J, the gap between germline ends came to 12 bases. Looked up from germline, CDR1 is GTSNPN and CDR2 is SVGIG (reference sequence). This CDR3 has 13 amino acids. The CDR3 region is CAWSSLSPYGYTF. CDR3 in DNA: TGTGCCTGGAGCTCCCTCTCTCCCTATGGCTACACCTTC.